This T cell receptor beta chain emerged from a study of blood T cell repertoires in COVID-19. The wider study: The United States, Italy and Spain provided the acute and convalescent COVID-19 samples.

Per the authors' pipeline: How many nucleated cells were present was estimated from reference gene primer amplification. Using immunoSEQ multiplex PCR, the repertoire was profiled, and TCRdb retains in-frame clones only, with some absent. V and J calls and clone size are given by that table; D and trimming were obtained from the DNA. The table shows 450,000 or so clones, with approximately 91% occurring only once. The trim removed 6 bases at V and 4 bases at J, leaving 2 bases unmatched. Germline-derived CDR1 and CDR2 are MNHEY and SVGAGI. The CDR3 contains 12 residues. Sequenced sample: peripheral blood. The receptor's source is a woman in her 40s with COVID-19, enrolled during active disease. The V call is TRBV6-5, the J call TRBJ2-5; 7 bases line up with TRBD2. The CDR3 sequence is CASSPGGETQYF. The CDR3 DNA is TGTGCCAGCAGCCCGGGGGGAGAGACCCAGTACTTC.